Listed here is a single TCR beta chain. The protocol was immunoSEQ multiplex PCR, while the TCRdb copy is restricted to in-frame clones and leaves out a portion. This sample has around 44,000 clones, with 94% found just once. These data come from a study of human thymus T cells. Germline V gives CDR1 MDHEN, CDR2 SYDVKM. The V gene end was trimmed by 5 bases and the J gene end by 4 bases; junction bases not matched to a gene: 0. CDR3 size: 13 residues. No fixed cell number was used; all available blood leukocytes supplied DNA. The material sequenced was blood. This chain links TRBV28 with TRBJ2-5; TRBD2 agrees at 11 bases. This clonotype originated in a boy under two years old with a congenital heart defect but otherwise immunologically healthy. This chain's CDR3 is CASSLAGGETQYF. CDR3 DNA: TGTGCCAGCAGTCTAGCGGGGGGAGAGACCCAGTACTTC.